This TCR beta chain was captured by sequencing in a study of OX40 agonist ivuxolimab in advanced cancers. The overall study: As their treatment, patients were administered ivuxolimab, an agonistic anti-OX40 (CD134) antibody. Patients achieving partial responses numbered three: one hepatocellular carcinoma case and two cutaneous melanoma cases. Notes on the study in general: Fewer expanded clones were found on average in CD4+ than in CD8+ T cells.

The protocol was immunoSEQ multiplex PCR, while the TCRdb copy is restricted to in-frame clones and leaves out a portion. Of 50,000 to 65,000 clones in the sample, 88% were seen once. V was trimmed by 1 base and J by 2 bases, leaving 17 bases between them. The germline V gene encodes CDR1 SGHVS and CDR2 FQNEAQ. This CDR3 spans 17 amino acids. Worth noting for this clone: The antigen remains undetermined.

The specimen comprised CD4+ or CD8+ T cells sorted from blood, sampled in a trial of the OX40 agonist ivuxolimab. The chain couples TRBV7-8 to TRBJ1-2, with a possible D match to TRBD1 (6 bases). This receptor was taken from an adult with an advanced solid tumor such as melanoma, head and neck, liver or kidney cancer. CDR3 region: CASSLVNRVSGNYGYTF. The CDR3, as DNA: TGTGCCAGCAGCTTAGTAAACAGGGTGTCGGGGAACTATGGCTACACCTTC.